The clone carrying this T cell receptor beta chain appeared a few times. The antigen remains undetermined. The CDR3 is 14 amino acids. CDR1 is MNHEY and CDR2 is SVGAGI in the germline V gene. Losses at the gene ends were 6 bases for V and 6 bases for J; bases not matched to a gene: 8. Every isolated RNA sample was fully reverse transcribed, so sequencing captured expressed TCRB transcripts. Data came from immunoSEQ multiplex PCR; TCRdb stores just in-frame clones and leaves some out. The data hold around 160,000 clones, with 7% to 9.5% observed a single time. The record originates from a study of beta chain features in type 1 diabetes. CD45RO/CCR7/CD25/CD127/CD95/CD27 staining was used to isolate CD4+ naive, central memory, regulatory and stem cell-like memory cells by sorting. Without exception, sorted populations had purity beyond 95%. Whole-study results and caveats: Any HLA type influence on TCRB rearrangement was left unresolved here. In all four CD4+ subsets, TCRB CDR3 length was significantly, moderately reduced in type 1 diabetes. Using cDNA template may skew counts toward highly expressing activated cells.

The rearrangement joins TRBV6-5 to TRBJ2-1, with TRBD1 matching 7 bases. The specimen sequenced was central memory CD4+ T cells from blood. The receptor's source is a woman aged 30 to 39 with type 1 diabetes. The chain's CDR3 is CASRSPGQLNEQFF. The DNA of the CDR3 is TGTGCCAGCAGGAGCCCGGGACAGCTCAATGAGCAGTTCTTC.